This T cell receptor (beta chain) was captured by sequencing in a study of identical twins. General observations from the study: For cord blood, abundant beta clonotypes had fewer insertions, unlike memory repertoires, which showed none. In zero-insertion analyses, partial confounding could arise from invariant MAIT and iNKT cells. Beta out-of-frame sequences showed weaker excess twin sharing.

This clonotype has just a few counts. Antigen specificity is unknown. In TCRdb, the 5' RACE reads were re-called with MiXCR into one record per CDR3 protein. The profile shows 1.5 million to 2 million distinct CDR3 sequences, roughly a third of them singletons. Per the germline V gene, CDR1 is LGHDT and CDR2 is YNNKEL (reference sequence). V lost 0 bases and J lost 7; bases outside the gene matches: 6. CDR3 size: 16 residues. This receptor was identified in a newborn girl in good health. This chain joins TRBV3-1 and TRBJ2-1; 10 nucleotides match TRBD2. Sequenced: cord blood. The CDR3 DNA sequence: TGTGCCAGCAGCCAAGACGGAGCGGGGGGGACGAATGAGCAGTTCTTC. Residues: CASSQDGAGGTNEQFF.